This T cell receptor (beta chain) was captured in a study of CD8 T cells in ankylosing spondylitis. Quantitative barcoded 5'-RACE was used to prepare TCR beta libraries. TCRdb reprocessed the 5' RACE reads with MiXCR, giving one entry per CDR3 protein. The repertoire holds some 300,000 distinct CDR3 sequences, with under 25% as singletons. The CDR3 loop spans 11 amino acids. Whole-study results and caveats: Matched ankylosing spondylitis synovial fluid reportedly showed significant enrichment of disease-linked clones. Disease-associated clones were CD8+ and fairly uncommon in peripheral blood.

As concerns this clonotype: The antigen is undetermined. A read error is possible here, since a much larger clone lies one base away.

The sequencing sample was made of blood, either unsorted or a sorted T cell fraction (not recorded which). The clonotype originates from a female donor with ankylosing spondylitis or in good health (not recorded which). The rearrangement links TRBV12-3 or TRBV12-4 to TRBJ2-7; D not resolved. CDR3 region: CASSGSCEQYF. The CDR3, as DNA: TGTGCCAGCAGTGGATCCTGCGAGCAGTACTTC.